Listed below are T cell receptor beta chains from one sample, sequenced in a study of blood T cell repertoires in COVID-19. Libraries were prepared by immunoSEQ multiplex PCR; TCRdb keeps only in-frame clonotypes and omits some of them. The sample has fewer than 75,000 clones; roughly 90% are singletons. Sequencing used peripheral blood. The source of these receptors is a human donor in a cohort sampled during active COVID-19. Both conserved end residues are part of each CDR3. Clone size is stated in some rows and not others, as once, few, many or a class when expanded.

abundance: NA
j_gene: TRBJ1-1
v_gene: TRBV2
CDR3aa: CAYQQTGNTEAFF

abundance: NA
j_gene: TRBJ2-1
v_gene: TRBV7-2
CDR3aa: CASSLEQGYNEQFF

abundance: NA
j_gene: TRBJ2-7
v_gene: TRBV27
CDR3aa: CASSQRTGGDEQYF

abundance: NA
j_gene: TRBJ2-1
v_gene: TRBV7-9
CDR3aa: CASSFQPRDNSYNEQFF

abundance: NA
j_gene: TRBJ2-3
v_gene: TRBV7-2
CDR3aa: CASSFRTRPSSTDTQYF

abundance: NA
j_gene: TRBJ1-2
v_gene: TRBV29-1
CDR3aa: CSVEDRDRGGLRKDGYTF

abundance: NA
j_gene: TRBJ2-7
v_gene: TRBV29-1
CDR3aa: CSVVPGQGAREQYF

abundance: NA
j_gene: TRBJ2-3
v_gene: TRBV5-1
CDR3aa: CASSEGQSTDTQYF

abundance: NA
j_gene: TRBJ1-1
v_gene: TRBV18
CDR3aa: CASSQEGNTEAFF

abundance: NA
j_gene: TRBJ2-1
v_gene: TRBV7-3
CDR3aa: CASSPSRSSYNEQFF

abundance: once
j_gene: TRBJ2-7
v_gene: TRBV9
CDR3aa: CASSVEGSGVTYEQYF

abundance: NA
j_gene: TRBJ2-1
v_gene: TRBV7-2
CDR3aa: CASSLPIRGVYNEQFF

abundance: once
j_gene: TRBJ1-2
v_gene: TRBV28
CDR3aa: CASRSGNYGYTF

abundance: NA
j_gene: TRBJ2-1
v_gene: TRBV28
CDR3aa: CASRDPREISYNEQFF

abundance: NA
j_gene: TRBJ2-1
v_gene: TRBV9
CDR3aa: CASSVEGGGSAYNEQFF

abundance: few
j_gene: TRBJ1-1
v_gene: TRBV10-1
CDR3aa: CASSDVIQEAFF

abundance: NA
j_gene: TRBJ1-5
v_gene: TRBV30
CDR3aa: CAWSTGTSSNQPQHF

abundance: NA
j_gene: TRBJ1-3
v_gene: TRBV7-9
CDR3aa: CASSPSVRGNTIYF

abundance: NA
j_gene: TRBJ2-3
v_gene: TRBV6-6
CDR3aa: CASSPRVPDTQYF

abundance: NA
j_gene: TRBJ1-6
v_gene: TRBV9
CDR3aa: CASATGSGESLHF

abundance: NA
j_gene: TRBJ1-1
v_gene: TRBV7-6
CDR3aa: CASSLGQRNTEAFF

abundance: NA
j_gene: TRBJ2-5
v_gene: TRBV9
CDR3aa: CASSGPLASQETQYF

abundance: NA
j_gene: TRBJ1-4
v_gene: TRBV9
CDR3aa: CASSVRTGEGEKLFF

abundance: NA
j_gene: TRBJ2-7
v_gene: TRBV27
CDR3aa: CASSPTGGPSYEQYF

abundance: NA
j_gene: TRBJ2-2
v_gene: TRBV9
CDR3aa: CASSVGGRANTGELFF

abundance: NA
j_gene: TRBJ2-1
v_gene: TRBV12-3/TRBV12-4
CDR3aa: CASSLGTSGEQFF

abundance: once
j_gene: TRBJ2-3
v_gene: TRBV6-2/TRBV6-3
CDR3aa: CASSPGLAEFAQYF

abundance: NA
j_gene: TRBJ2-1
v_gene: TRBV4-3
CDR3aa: CASSQGTSGRGNEQFF